This T cell receptor beta chain was obtained from a study of blood T cell repertoires in COVID-19. Background on the study: There were acute and convalescent COVID-19 samples, and they came from the United States, Italy and Spain. The cDNA or gDNA used as material had been derived from T cells, B-cell-depleted T cells, or PBMCs.

V was clipped by 4 bases and J by 7 bases, with 8 bases between them. Germline lookup yields CDR1 SGHDT and CDR2 YYEEEE. This CDR3 has 12 amino acids. Original processing notes: Reference gene primer amplification in the assay estimated nucleated cell counts. TCRdb's table, derived via immunoSEQ multiplex PCR, lists solely in-frame clones and lacks some. V, J and clone size reflect that table, while D and trimming were determined from the DNA. The sample shows about 190,000 clones, about nine tenths of them seen only once. The TCR comes from a man in his thirties or forties with acute or convalescent COVID-19. Sequences were obtained from peripheral blood. The genes are TRBV5-6 and TRBJ2-2; TRBD2 might be the D (5 bases). The chain's CDR3 is CASSLGGGELFF. The DNA for the CDR3 is TGTGCCAGCAGCCTTGGAGGCGGGGAGCTGTTTTTT.